The T cell receptor beta chain under discussion was sequenced for a study of T cells in Graves' hyperthyroidism and ophthalmopathy. The CDR3 totals 16 residues. With 3 bases clipped from V and 5 bases from J, the junction kept 6 bases outside the gene matches. Germline assignment: CDR1 SGHDN and CDR2 FVKESK. This clonotype has a count of ten or more. Amplification of TCR beta CDR3 regions was performed using RNA transcripts as template. RT-PCR in the first round (using the HTBI primer set) targeted the TCR CDR3. TCRdb re-called the multiplex PCR reads with MiXCR, one entry per CDR3 protein. The repertoire holds about 350,000 distinct CDR3 sequences, with approximately 18% as singletons.

The chain joins TRBV14 to TRBJ2-2; 10 bases fit TRBD2. The sample taken for sequencing was blood. The source is a woman in her forties with Graves' ophthalmopathy. The CDR3 DNA follows: TGTGCCAGCAGCCACATAGCGGGAGGTACTACCGGGGAGCTGTTTTTT. Amino acids: CASSHIAGGTTGELFF. Variable domain in full (rest from reference TRBV14 and TRBJ2-2): EAGVTQFPSHSVIEKGQTVTLRCDPISGHDNLYWYRRVMGKEIKFLLHFVKESKQDESGMPNNRFLAERTGGTYSTLKVQPAELEDSGVYFCASSHIAGGTTGELFFGEGSRLTVL.